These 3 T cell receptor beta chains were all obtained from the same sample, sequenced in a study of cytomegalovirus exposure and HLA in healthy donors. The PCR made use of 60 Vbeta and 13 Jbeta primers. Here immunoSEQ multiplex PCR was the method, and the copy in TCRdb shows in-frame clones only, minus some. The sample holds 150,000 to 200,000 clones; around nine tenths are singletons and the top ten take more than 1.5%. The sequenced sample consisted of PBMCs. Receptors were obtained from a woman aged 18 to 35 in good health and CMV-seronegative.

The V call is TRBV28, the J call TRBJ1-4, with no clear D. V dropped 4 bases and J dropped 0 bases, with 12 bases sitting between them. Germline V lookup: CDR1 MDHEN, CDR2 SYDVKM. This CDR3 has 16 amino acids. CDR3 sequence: CASSSPYSATNEKLFF. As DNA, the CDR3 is TGTGCCAGCAGTTCCCCTTACAGTGCAACTAATGAAAAACTGTTTTTT.

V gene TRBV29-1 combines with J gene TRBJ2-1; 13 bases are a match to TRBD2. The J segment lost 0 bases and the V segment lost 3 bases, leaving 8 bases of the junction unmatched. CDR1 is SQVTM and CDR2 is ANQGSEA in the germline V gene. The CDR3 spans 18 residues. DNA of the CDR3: TGCAGCGTTGACGGGACTAGCGGGGCTGGGGGCTCCTACAATGAGCAGTTCTTC. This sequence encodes CSVDGTSGAGGSYNEQFF.

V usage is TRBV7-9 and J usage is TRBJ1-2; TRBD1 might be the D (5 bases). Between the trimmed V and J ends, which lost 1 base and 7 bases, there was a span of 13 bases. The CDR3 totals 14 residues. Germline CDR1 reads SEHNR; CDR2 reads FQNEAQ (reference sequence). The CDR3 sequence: CASSLEGDGVGYTF. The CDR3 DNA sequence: TGTGCCAGCAGCTTAGAAGGGGATGGGGTTGGCTACACCTTC.